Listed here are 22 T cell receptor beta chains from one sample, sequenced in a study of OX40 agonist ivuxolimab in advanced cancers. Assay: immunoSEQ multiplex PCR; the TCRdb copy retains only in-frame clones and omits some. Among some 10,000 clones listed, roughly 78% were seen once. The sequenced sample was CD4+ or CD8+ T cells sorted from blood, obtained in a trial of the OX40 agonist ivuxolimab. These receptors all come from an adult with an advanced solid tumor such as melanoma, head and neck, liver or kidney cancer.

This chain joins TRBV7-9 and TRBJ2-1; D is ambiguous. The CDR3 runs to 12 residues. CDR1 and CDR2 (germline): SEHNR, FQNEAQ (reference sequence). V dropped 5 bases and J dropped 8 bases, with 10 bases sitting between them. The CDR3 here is CASSVPGDEQFF. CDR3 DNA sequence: TGTGCCAGCAGCGTTCCTGGCGATGAGCAGTTCTTC.

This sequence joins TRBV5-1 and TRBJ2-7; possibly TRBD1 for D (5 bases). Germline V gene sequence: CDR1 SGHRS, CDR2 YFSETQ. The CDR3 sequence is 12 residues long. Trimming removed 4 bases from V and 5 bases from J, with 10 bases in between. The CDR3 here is CASSQGFNEQYF. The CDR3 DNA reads TGCGCCAGCAGCCAGGGCTTCAACGAGCAGTACTTC.

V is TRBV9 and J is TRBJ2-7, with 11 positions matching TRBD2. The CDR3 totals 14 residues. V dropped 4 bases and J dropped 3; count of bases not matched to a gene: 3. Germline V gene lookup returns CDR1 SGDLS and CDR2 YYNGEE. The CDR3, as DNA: TGTGCCAGCAGCCCAGGGACTAGCGGCTACGAGCAGTACTTC. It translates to CASSPGTSGYEQYF.

Here the CDR3 reads CSVGGHGAAAKNIQYF. CDR3 sequence (DNA): TGCAGCGTTGGGGGGCACGGGGCCGCCGCCAAAAACATTCAGTACTTC. The chain is built from TRBV29-1 and TRBJ2-4; D is possibly TRBD1 (6 bases). V was cut by 4 bases and J by 1 base, with 17 bases left in between. CDR1 is SQVTM and CDR2 is ANQGSEA in the germline V gene. The CDR3 covers 16 residues.

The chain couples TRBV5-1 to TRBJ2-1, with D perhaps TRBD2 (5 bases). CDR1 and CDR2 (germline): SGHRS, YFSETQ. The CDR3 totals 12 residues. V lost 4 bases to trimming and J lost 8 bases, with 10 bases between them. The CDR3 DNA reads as TGCGCCAGCAGCCTACTAGGCCATGAGCAGTTCTTC. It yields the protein CASSLLGHEQFF.

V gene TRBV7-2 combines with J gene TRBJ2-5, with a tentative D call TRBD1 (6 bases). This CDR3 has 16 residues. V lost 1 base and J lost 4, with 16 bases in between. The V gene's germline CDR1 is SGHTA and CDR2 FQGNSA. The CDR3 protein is CASSLDQGRWGETQYF. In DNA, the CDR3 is TGTGCCAGCAGCTTAGATCAGGGGCGCTGGGGAGAGACCCAGTACTTC.

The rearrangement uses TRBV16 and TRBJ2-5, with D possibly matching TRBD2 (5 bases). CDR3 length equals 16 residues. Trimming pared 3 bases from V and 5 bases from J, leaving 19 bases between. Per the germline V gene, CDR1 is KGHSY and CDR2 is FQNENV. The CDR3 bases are TGTGCCAGCAGCCAGCTCGGTCCCCCGACTAACGAGACCCAGTACTTC. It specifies CASSQLGPPTNETQYF.

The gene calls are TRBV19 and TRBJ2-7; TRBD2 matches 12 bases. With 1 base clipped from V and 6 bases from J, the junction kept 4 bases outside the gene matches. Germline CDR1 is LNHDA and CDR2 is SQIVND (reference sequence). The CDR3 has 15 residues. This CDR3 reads CASSIVTSGSREQYF. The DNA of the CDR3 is TGTGCCAGTAGTATAGTGACTAGCGGGAGTCGCGAGCAGTACTTC.

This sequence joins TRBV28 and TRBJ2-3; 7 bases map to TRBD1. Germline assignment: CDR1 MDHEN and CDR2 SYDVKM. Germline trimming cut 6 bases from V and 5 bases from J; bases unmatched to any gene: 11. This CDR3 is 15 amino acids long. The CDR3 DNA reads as TGTGCCAGCAGGGCAGACAGGGTTTACGGAGATACGCAGTATTTT. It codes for CASRADRVYGDTQYF.

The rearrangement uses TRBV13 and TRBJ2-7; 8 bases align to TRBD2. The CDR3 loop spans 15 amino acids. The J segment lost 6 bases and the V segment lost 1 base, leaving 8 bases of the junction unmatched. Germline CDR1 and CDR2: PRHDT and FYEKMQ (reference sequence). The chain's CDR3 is CASSLDGGERPEQYF. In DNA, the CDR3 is TGTGCCAGCAGCTTAGACGGGGGGGAGAGACCCGAGCAGTACTTC.

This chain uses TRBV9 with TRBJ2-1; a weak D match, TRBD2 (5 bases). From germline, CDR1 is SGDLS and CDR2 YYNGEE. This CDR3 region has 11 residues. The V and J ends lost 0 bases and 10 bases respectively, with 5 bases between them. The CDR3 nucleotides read TGTGCCAGCAGCGTAGGAGGGGAGCAGTTCTTC. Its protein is CASSVGGEQFF. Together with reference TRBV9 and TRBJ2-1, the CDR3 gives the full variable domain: DSGVTQTPKHLITATGQRVTLRCSPRSGDLSVYWYQQSLDQGLQFLIQYYNGEERAKGNILERFSAQQFPDLHSELNLSSLELGDSALYFCASSVGGEQFFGPGTRLTVL.

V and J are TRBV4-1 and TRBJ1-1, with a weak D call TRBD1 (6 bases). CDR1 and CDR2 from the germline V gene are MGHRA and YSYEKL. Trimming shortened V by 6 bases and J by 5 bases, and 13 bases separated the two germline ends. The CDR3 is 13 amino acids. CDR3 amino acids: CASRSQGDTEAFF. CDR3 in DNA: TGCGCCAGCAGATCACAGGGAGATACTGAAGCTTTCTTT.

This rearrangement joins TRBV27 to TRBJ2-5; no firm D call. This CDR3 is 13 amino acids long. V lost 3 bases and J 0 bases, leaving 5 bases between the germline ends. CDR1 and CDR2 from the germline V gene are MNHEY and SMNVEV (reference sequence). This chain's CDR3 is CASSFPDQETQYF. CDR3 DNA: TGTGCCAGCAGTTTCCCCGACCAAGAGACCCAGTACTTC.

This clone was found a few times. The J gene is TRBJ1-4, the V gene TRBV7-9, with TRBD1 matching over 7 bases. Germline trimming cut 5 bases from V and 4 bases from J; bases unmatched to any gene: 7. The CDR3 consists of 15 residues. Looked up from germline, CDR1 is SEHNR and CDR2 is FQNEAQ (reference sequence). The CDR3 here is CASSHPGTVNEKLFF. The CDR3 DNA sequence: TGTGCCAGCAGCCACCCCGGGACAGTTAATGAAAAACTGTTTTTT.

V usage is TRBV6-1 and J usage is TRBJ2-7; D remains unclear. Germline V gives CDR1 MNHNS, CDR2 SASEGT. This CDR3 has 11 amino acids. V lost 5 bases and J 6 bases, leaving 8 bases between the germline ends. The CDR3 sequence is CASSYGFEQYF. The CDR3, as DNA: TGTGCCAGCAGTTACGGTTTCGAGCAGTACTTC.

The CDR3 DNA reads as TGCGCCAGCAGCGCCGTGACTTCGTCCGGAAACACCATATATTTT. It specifies CASSAVTSSGNTIYF. The chain employs TRBV5-1 and TRBJ1-3; no clear D. From germline, CDR1 is SGHRS and CDR2 YFSETQ. V lost 4 bases to trimming and J lost 4 bases, with 15 bases between them. This CDR3 has 15 amino acids. Full variable domain (outside the CDR3, taken from reference TRBV5-1 and TRBJ1-3): KAGVTQTPRYLIKTRGQQVTLSCSPISGHRSVSWYQQTPGQGLQFLFEYFSETQRNKGNFPGRFSGRQFSNSRSEMNVSTLELGDSALYLCASSAVTSSGNTIYFGEGSWLTVV.

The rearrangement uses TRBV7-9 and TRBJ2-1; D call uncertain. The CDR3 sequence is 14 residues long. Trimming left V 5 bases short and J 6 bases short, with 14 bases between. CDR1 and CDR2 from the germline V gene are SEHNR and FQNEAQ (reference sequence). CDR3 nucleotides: TGTGCCAGCAGCCCTACCGGAAGGTCCAATGAGCAGTTCTTC. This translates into CASSPTGRSNEQFF.

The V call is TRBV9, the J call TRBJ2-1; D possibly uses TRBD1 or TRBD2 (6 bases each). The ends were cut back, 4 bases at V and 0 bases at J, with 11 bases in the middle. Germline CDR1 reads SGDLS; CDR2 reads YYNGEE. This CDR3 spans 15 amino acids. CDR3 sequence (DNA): TGTGCCAGCAGCATCGAGGGGGGCTCCTACAATGAGCAGTTCTTC. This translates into CASSIEGGSYNEQFF.

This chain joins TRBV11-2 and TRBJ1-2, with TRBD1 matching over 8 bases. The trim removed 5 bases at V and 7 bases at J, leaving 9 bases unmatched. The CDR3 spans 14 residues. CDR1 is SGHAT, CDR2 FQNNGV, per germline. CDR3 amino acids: CASSALQGEVGYTF. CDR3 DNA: TGTGCCAGCAGCGCCCTACAGGGGGAAGTTGGCTACACCTTC. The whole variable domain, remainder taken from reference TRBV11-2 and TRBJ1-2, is EAGVAQSPRYKIIEKRQSVAFWCNPISGHATLYWYQQILGQGPKLLIQFQNNGVVDDSQLPKDRFSAERLKGVDSTLKIQPAKLEDSAVYLCASSALQGEVGYTFGSGTRLTVV.

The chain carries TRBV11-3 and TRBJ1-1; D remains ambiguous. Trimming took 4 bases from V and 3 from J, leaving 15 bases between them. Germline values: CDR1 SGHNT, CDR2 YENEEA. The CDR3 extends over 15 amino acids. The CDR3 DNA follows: TGTGCCAGCAGCTCCCAGATAAACCCTGACACTGAAGCTTTCTTT. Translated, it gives CASSSQINPDTEAFF.

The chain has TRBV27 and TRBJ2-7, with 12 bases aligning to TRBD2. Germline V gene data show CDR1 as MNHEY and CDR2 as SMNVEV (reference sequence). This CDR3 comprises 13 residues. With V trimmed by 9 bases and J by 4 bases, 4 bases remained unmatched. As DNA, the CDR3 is TGTGCCAGTGGACTAGCGGGGTCTTACGAGCAGTACTTC. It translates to CASGLAGSYEQYF.

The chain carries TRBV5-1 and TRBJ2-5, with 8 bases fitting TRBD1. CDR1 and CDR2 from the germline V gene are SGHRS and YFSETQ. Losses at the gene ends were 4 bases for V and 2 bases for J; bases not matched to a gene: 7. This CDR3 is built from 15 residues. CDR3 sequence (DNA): TGCGCCAGCAGCCAATACAGGGGGGAGCAAGAGACCCAGTACTTC. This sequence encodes CASSQYRGEQETQYF.